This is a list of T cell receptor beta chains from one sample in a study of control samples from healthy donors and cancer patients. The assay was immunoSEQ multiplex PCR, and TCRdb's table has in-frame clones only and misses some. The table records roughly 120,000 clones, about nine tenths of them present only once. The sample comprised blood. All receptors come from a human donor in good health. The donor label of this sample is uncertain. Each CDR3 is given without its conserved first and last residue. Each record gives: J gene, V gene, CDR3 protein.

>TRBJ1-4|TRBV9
ASSVDGGPNEKLF
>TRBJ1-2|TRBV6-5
ASSSTLPGQGVDT
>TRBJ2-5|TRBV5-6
ASSLRAGETQY
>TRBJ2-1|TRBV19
ASRGLAVYNEQF
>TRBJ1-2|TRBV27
ASTGQGSGYT
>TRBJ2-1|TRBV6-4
ASSDSPGGNEQF
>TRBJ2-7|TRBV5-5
ASSWTDEQY
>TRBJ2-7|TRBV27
ASSLGSSSYYEQY
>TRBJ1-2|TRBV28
ASRGQGEDYGYT
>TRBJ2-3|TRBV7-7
ASSPGPGGTTDTQY
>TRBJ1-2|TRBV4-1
ASSQEGNGYGYT
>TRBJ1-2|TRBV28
ASSSAGTENNYGYT
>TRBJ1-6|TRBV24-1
ATSDSQGGSPLH
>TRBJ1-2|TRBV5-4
ASSSGTVSRGYT
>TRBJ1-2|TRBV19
ASTPRGRYGYT
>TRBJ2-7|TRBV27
ASGEFGGYEQY
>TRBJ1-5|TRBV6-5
ASSLSGQGNQPQH
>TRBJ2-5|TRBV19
ASSIDPPRGNQETQY
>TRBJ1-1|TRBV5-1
ASSLAFSGAPEAF
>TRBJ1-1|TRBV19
ASSLRTEEAF
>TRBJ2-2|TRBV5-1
ASSQRSTGELF
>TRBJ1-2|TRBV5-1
ASSPNPDGYGYT
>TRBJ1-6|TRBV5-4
ASTWGQGNNSPLH
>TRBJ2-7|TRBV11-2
ASSIDLQVRHEQY
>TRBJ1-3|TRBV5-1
ASQGDFSGNTIY
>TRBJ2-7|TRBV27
ASQPGGSLDEQY
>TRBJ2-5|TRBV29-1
SAGQGKETQY
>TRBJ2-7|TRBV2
ASRVSGLYEQY
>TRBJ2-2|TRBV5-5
ASSLYSQGVFAGELF
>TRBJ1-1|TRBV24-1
ATQVRRRGTNTEAF
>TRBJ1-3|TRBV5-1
ASSLVWQGSSGNTIY
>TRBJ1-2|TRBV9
ASSPPPPNYGYT
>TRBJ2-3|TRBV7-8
ASSPRQWGTDTQY
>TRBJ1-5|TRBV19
ATLGDGLGPQH
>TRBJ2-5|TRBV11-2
ASSATSNQETQY
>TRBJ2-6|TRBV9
ASSGPPQAAGANVLT
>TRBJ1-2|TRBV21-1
ASSKDLDREKGYGYT
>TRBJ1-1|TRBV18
ASSREGDTEAF
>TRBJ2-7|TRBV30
AWMESYEQY
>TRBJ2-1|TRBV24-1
ATSESSGGSYNEQF
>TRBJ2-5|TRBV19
ASSTSSGWGETQY
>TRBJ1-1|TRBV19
ASSLGGLPEAF
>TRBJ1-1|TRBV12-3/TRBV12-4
ASSYRRDTEAF
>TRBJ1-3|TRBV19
ASSNGQSGNTIY
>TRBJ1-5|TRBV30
AWSTGTRGQPQH
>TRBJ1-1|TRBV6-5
ASSLRTGNTEAF
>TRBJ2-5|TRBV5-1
ASSYGTGAVGGQETQY
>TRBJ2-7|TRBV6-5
ASSYSTGFGEQY
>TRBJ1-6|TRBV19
ASSIDWTVSYNSPLH
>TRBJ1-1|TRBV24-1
ATSDSYRSEAF
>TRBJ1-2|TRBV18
ASSPTQTDDYGYT
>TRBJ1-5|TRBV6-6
ASSHQTAPQH